One sample yielded the 19 T cell receptor beta chains listed below, sequenced in a study of cytomegalovirus exposure and HLA in healthy donors. Researchers ran the PCR with 60 Vbeta and 13 Jbeta primers. Repertoires were generated with immunoSEQ multiplex PCR, while TCRdb's copy carries only in-frame clones and drops some. This sample yields about 180,000 clones, of which 80% to 90% are seen a single time; around 1.2% belongs to the top ten. Source material: PBMCs. The receptors come from a girl aged 2-10 years in good health and CMV-seropositive.

The V and J genes are TRBV7-2 and TRBJ2-3, with D perhaps matching TRBD2 (6 bases). The CDR3 length is 15 residues. V dropped 5 bases and J dropped 5 bases, with 17 bases sitting between them. The germline V gene encodes CDR1 SGHTA and CDR2 FQGNSA. The chain's CDR3 is CASSAWDRGRDTQYF. The CDR3 nucleotides are TGTGCCAGCAGCGCCTGGGACCGGGGGAGAGATACGCAGTATTTT.

The chain links TRBV5-1 to TRBJ1-2, with TRBD1 as a possible D gene (5 bases). Germline CDR1 SGHRS, CDR2 YFSETQ. The CDR3 runs 14 residues. V was cut by 0 bases and J by 9 bases, with 15 bases left in between. The DNA of the CDR3 is TGCGCCAGCAGCTTGGATGGTGACGGGGGTAGCTACACCTTC. It codes for CASSLDGDGGSYTF. The variable domain in full, completed from reference TRBV5-1 and TRBJ1-2, reads KAGVTQTPRYLIKTRGQQVTLSCSPISGHRSVSWYQQTPGQGLQFLFEYFSETQRNKGNFPGRFSGRQFSNSRSEMNVSTLELGDSALYLCASSLDGDGGSYTFGSGTRLTVV.

This clone has only a few counts. The CDR3 region has the DNA TGCAGCGTTTGGGGCGGGAACACTGAAGCTTTCTTT. Translation gives CSVWGGNTEAFF. The J gene is TRBJ1-1, the V gene TRBV29-1; D possibly corresponds to TRBD1 (5 bases). Germline values: CDR1 SQVTM, CDR2 ANQGSEA. The CDR3 contains 12 residues. V dropped 5 bases and J dropped 1 base, with 8 bases sitting between them.

The chain combines TRBV7-9 with TRBJ1-1; 9 positions agree with TRBD1. The CDR3 consists of 14 residues. J gave up 6 bases and V 3 bases, and 5 bases lay outside the gene matches. CDR1 SEHNR and CDR2 FQNEAQ come from the germline V gene (reference sequence). The CDR3 DNA reads as TGTGCCAGCAGCTTTGACAGGGGGGTCGCTGAAGCTTTCTTT. Protein product: CASSFDRGVAEAFF. Drawing the rest from reference TRBV7-9 and TRBJ1-1, the complete variable domain is DTGVSQNPRHKITKRGQNVTFRCDPISEHNRLYWYRQTLGQGPEFLTYFQNEAQLEKSRLLSDRFSAERPKGSFSTLEIQRTEQGDSAMYLCASSFDRGVAEAFFGQGTRLTVV.

The chain has TRBV5-1 and TRBJ1-2; D call uncertain. The germline CDR1 and CDR2 sequences are SGHRS and YFSETQ. CDR3 length: 13 residues. Trimming shortened V by 4 bases and J by 4 bases, and 11 bases separated the two germline ends. The CDR3 here is CASSLDGTYGYTF. The CDR3 DNA reads TGCGCCAGCAGCCTCGATGGCACCTATGGCTACACCTTC.

This chain uses TRBV5-6 with TRBJ1-3, with D perhaps matching TRBD1 (6 bases). CDR1 is SGHDT, CDR2 YYEEEE, per germline. With 2 bases removed from V and 4 bases from J, the gap between germline ends came to 10 bases. The CDR3 is 14 residues long. This chain's CDR3 is CASSFGTSGNTIYF. CDR3 bases: TGTGCCAGCAGCTTTGGGACATCCGGAAACACCATATATTTT.

This chain connects TRBV28 to TRBJ1-5; TRBD1 agrees at 7 bases. Germline assignment: CDR1 MDHEN and CDR2 SYDVKM. The CDR3 runs to 16 residues. Losses at the gene ends were 5 bases for V and 1 base for J; bases not matched to a gene: 8. As DNA, the CDR3 is TGTGCCAGCAGTCCTGACAGGGACTGGAGCAATCAGCCCCAGCATTTT. Its translation: CASSPDRDWSNQPQHF.

This chain links TRBV30 with TRBJ2-7; D remains unclear. Germline V lookup: CDR1 GTSNPN, CDR2 SVGIG (reference sequence). V was trimmed by 0 bases and J by 4 bases, leaving 4 bases between them. The CDR3 consists of 11 residues. The DNA of the CDR3 is TGTGCCTGGAGTGTACTATACGAGCAGTACTTC. Its protein product is CAWSVLYEQYF.

The chain is built from TRBV6-5 and TRBJ2-2, with a weak D call TRBD1 (5 bases). CDR1 is MNHEY and CDR2 is SVGAGI in the germline V gene. CDR3 length equals 14 residues. The ends were cut back, 9 bases at V and 5 bases at J, with 16 bases in the middle. CDR3 sequence (DNA): TGTGCCAGTCTACGACAGCCTAAGACCGGGGAGCTGTTTTTT. Translating gives CASLRQPKTGELFF.

This chain connects TRBV19 to TRBJ2-2, with D possibly TRBD2 on 5 matching bases. Trimming removed 4 bases at V and 5 bases at J, with 17 bases between. CDR1 is LNHDA, CDR2 SQIVND, per germline (reference sequence). CDR3 length: 16 amino acids. The CDR3 here is CASSTSEGFGTGELFF. The DNA of the CDR3 is TGTGCCAGTAGTACCTCCGAGGGCTTTGGAACCGGGGAGCTGTTTTTT.

CDR3 region: CSGRTINYGYTF. Here the CDR3 DNA reads TGCAGCGGCAGGACAATTAACTATGGCTACACCTTC. This chain joins TRBV29-1 and TRBJ1-2, with a weak D call TRBD1 (5 bases). Germline lookup yields CDR1 SQVTM and CDR2 ANQGSEA. This CDR3 spans 12 amino acids. V was cut by 7 bases and J by 1 base, with 10 bases left in between.

V usage is TRBV5-4 and J usage is TRBJ2-7; the D gene is possibly TRBD2 (5 bases). This CDR3 has 16 residues. Germline CDR1 is SGHNT and CDR2 is YYREEE (reference sequence). V was shortened by 6 bases and J by 2 bases, with 21 bases between the two germline ends. The CDR3 DNA is TGTGCCAGCACCCCGGAGGATGGGTCCCGGGCCTACGAGCAGTACTTC. It translates to CASTPEDGSRAYEQYF.

This clone was seen just once. The chain joins TRBV11-2 to TRBJ2-2, with TRBD1 identical over 9 bases. CDR1 and CDR2 (germline): SGHAT, FQNNGV. The CDR3 runs 18 residues. The V gene end was trimmed by 5 bases and the J gene end by 5 bases; junction bases not matched to a gene: 15. As DNA, the CDR3 is TGTGCCAGCAGCCAGTCTCCGGGACAGGGAAATTGGACCGGGGAGCTGTTTTTT. Translation: CASSQSPGQGNWTGELFF. Full variable domain (missing parts from reference TRBV11-2 and TRBJ2-2): EAGVAQSPRYKIIEKRQSVAFWCNPISGHATLYWYQQILGQGPKLLIQFQNNGVVDDSQLPKDRFSAERLKGVDSTLKIQPAKLEDSAVYLCASSQSPGQGNWTGELFFGEGSRLTVL.

This chain links TRBV19 with TRBJ1-4; the match to TRBD1 covers 8 bases. The CDR3 length is 13 residues. The junction had 5 bases not matched to a gene; V was cut back by 9 bases and J by 5 bases. CDR1 LNHDA and CDR2 SQIVND come from the germline V gene (reference sequence). As DNA, the CDR3 is TGTGCCAGCTGTCAGGGGGCAAATGAAAAACTGTTTTTT. Protein: CASCQGANEKLFF.

In DNA form, the CDR3 reads TGTGCCAGCAGCTTGGATTGGGGGGACCGAAAACTGTTTTTT. Protein: CASSLDWGDRKLFF. V gene TRBV28 combines with J gene TRBJ1-4; possibly TRBD1 for D (5 bases). The V gene's germline CDR1 is MDHEN and CDR2 SYDVKM. Trimming cost V 6 bases and J 10 bases, with 18 bases left between them. There are 14 residues in the CDR3.

The chain is built from TRBV6-5 and TRBJ2-7; TRBD2 aligns across 7 bases. Germline loops: CDR1 MNHEY, CDR2 SVGAGI. The CDR3 runs 14 residues. The J segment lost 6 bases and the V segment lost 4 bases, leaving 9 bases of the junction unmatched. The CDR3 protein is CASSWGGDWSEQYF. In nucleotides, the CDR3 is TGTGCCAGCAGTTGGGGGGGGGACTGGAGCGAGCAGTACTTC.

The gene calls are TRBV27 and TRBJ1-6, with 8 bases identical to TRBD1. V lost 4 bases and J lost 2; bases outside the gene matches: 4. The CDR3 contains 16 residues. Germline V gene lookup returns CDR1 MNHEY and CDR2 SMNVEV (reference sequence). The CDR3 DNA sequence: TGTGCCAGCAGTTCAGACAGGGGCGCCTATAATTCACCCCTCCACTTT. This gives the protein CASSSDRGAYNSPLHF.

This CDR3 reads CASSFPWGQGGVLAVNTEAFF. DNA for the CDR3: TGTGCCAGCAGTTTCCCCTGGGGGCAGGGTGGAGTTTTGGCGGTGAACACTGAAGCTTTCTTT. The V and J genes are TRBV28 and TRBJ1-1, with D tentatively TRBD1 (6 bases). Trimming shortened V by 3 bases and J by 0 bases, and 29 bases separated the two germline ends. The CDR3 sequence is 21 residues long. Germline V gene data show CDR1 as MDHEN and CDR2 as SYDVKM.

The CDR3 DNA reads TGTGCCAGCGTAGCAAAAGACAGGATCACTGAAGCTTTCTTT. This gives the protein CASVAKDRITEAFF. The V call is TRBV2, the J call TRBJ1-1, with a possible D match to TRBD1 (6 bases). The CDR3 extends over 14 amino acids. Looked up from germline, CDR1 is SNHLY and CDR2 is FYNNEI. V dropped 8 bases and J dropped 4 bases, with 17 bases sitting between them.